Below, 10 T cell receptor beta chains from the same sample are listed, as sequenced in a study of human T cells and chemical hapten exposure. Indicated time point: patch test 1, 2 weeks after DPC sensitization. Treatment indicated: therapeutic diphenylcyclopropenone sensitization with weekly scalp DPC. TCRdb used MiXCR to reprocess the RACE reads, holding one entry per CDR3 protein. The sample shows 300,000 to 450,000 distinct CDR3 sequences, nearly 5% of them seen only once. Source: whole blood, taken in connection with sensitization to the hapten diphenylcyclopropenone (DPC). These receptor sequences come from a woman aged 45-59 years with alopecia areata. Some clones in this sample may be carry-over from other donors' samples.

This chain joins TRBV7-9 and TRBJ1-2, with D hard to call. This CDR3 has 14 residues. Germline CDR1 reads SEHNR; CDR2 reads FQNEAQ (reference sequence). Trimming stripped 1 base from V and 7 bases from J, with 13 bases between. For the CDR3, the DNA is TGTGCCAGCAGCTTAGAGGCGGAGGAGGCTGGCTACACCTTC. Protein: CASSLEAEEAGYTF.

In this sample, this clonotype turned up many times. The chain joins TRBV4-1 to TRBJ1-6, with 9 nucleotides matching TRBD1. J gave up 10 bases and V 0 bases, and 10 bases lay outside the gene matches. The CDR3 is made up of 17 amino acids. In germline, CDR1 is MGHRA, CDR2 YSYEKL. The CDR3 reads CASSQDRFGDRDSPLHF. CDR3 nucleotides: TGCGCCAGCAGCCAAGATCGGTTTGGGGACAGGGACTCACCCCTCCACTTT.

This clonotype was observed many times. The chain uses TRBV3-1 and TRBJ2-2; D gene ambiguous. Trimming stripped 6 bases from V and 5 bases from J, with 13 bases between. This CDR3 is built from 14 residues. Germline V gene data show CDR1 as LGHDT and CDR2 as YNNKEL (reference sequence). The DNA of the CDR3 is TGTGCCAGCAGGTCGTCCAGACTGACCGGGGAGCTGTTTTTT. Translation: CASRSSRLTGELFF.

This clonotype was seen ten or more times. The chain combines TRBV7-2 with TRBJ1-4; D is unclear. V lost 4 bases, J lost 6 bases, and 18 bases lay in between. Germline CDR1 is SGHTA and CDR2 is FQGNSA. The CDR3 sequence is 16 residues long. CDR3 nucleotide sequence: TGTGCCAGCAGCTACGGGTCACGAGGGTTGGATGAAAAACTGTTTTTT. Translating it yields CASSYGSRGLDEKLFF.

This clonotype was detected ten times or more. This sequence joins TRBV27 and TRBJ2-2; 9 bases are shared with TRBD2. This CDR3 region has 15 residues. Trimming at V came to 3 bases and at J to 4 bases, leaving 3 bases not matched to a gene. The V gene's germline CDR1 is MNHEY and CDR2 SMNVEV (reference sequence). The CDR3 loop is CASSFAGGGTGELFF. DNA of the CDR3: TGTGCCAGCAGTTTTGCGGGAGGGGGCACCGGGGAGCTGTTTTTT.

This clonotype appeared many times. J is TRBJ1-1 and V is TRBV5-1; D ambiguous. With 0 bases removed from V and 2 bases from J, the gap between germline ends came to 11 bases. The V gene's germline CDR1 is SGHRS and CDR2 YFSETQ. This CDR3 region has 15 residues. CDR3 nucleotide sequence: TGCGCCAGCAGCTTGGCAGTCAGAAGCAACACTGAAGCTTTCTTT. Translating it yields CASSLAVRSNTEAFF.

The rearrangement joins TRBV20-1 to TRBJ1-4; no reliable D call. Trimming pared 6 bases from V and 5 bases from J, leaving 10 bases between. Germline lookup yields CDR1 DFQATT and CDR2 SNEGSKA (reference sequence). The CDR3 has 12 amino acids. The CDR3 region is CSAIGRNEKLFF. The CDR3 DNA sequence: TGCAGTGCCATCGGGAGAAATGAAAAACTGTTTTTT.

This clonotype came up a few times. The CDR3 protein is CASSGGTHNQPQHF. CDR3 sequence (DNA): TGTGCCAGCAGCGGAGGGACACATAATCAGCCCCAGCATTTT. V and J are TRBV6-1 and TRBJ1-5; TRBD1 is a possible D gene (6 bases). Trimming stripped 6 bases from V and 4 bases from J, with 13 bases between. The CDR3 contains 14 residues. Germline V CDR1 and CDR2: MNHNS, SASEGT.

This clonotype occurred a few times. V usage is TRBV6-6 and J usage is TRBJ1-2; D gene uncertain. V was shortened by 5 bases and J by 8 bases, with 9 bases between the two germline ends. Per germline, CDR1 MNHNY and CDR2 SVGAGI (reference sequence). The CDR3 sequence is 11 residues long. Here the CDR3 reads CASSQAQGYTF. In DNA form, the CDR3 reads TGTGCCAGCAGTCAGGCGCAAGGCTACACCTTC.

The chain uses TRBV19 and TRBJ1-2, with 7 positions matching TRBD1. Germline values: CDR1 LNHDA, CDR2 SQIVND (reference sequence). The CDR3 length is 12 residues. Trimming at V came to 5 bases and at J to 8 bases, leaving 5 bases not matched to a gene. The CDR3 DNA is TGTGCCAGTAGTTTCGGGACAGCCGGCTACACCTTC. Translating it yields CASSFGTAGYTF.